These T cell receptor beta chains were read from a single sample in a study of T cells after yellow fever vaccination. TCRdb redid the calling of the 5' RACE reads with MiXCR, one entry per CDR3 protein. The table has 500,000 to 650,000 distinct CDR3 sequences, about 12% seen once. The specimen was PBMCs, collected on the day of the yellow fever booster vaccination. Receptors were obtained from a man in his thirties or forties who received the YFV17D yellow fever vaccine. The CDR3 runs from the conserved cysteine through the conserved F or W.

v_call,j_call,cdr3_aa
TRBV7-2,TRBJ2-1,CASSISGRTNNEQFF
TRBV10-3,TRBJ2-3,CAISPGPTDTQYF
TRBV30,TRBJ1-2,CAWTGFSGPKTYQYGYTF
TRBV6-2/TRBV6-3,TRBJ1-5,CASSEQGLYQPQHF
TRBV15,TRBJ2-2,CATLSGRASGELFF
TRBV20-1,TRBJ2-3,CSAASGLRTDTQYF
TRBV7-9,TRBJ2-1,CASSPPDRNNEQFF
TRBV5-1,TRBJ2-7,CASRRQGYEQYF
TRBV6-1,TRBJ2-3,CASSAPGQGVDTQYF
TRBV21-1,TRBJ2-7,CASEPEIREQYF
TRBV28,TRBJ2-7,CASRDPDFGELEQYF
TRBV30,TRBJ2-3,CAWSVRPSGFDTQYF
TRBV28,TRBJ2-6,CASSIPSGANVLTF
TRBV5-1,TRBJ1-2,CASSLSGDYGYTF
TRBV7-2,TRBJ2-7,CASSLGPLYGEQYF
TRBV18,TRBJ2-5,CASSPSVDRVQTQYF
TRBV29-1,TRBJ2-1,CSVGYEQFF
TRBV25-1,TRBJ2-7,CASSESWGDEQYF
TRBV20-1,TRBJ1-5,CSARSGQPQHF
TRBV7-8,TRBJ2-2,CASSLYKDTGELFF
TRBV18,TRBJ1-5,CASSGQPNSNQPQHF
TRBV10-3,TRBJ2-1,CAISLDRLNEQFF
TRBV18,TRBJ2-7,CASSPPPGQTYEQNF
TRBV7-3,TRBJ1-1,CASSRQGRTEAFF
TRBV7-9,TRBJ2-1,CASSLRRTSYNEQFF
TRBV6-5,TRBJ2-7,CASSSLGLGPYEQYF
TRBV19,TRBJ2-7,CASSIPRRGSEQYF
TRBV5-5,TRBJ1-2,CASSLSGAGYGYTF
TRBV24-1,TRBJ2-1,CATSELPSNEQFF
TRBV20-1,TRBJ2-1,CSARPGSASDEQFF
TRBV19,TRBJ2-3,CASSIGSWGTDTQYF
TRBV5-1,TRBJ1-6,CASSKRTVSQNSPLHF
TRBV25-1,TRBJ2-1,CASSEWAGGFYNEQFF
TRBV30,TRBJ2-3,CAWNRVDTQYF
TRBV3-1,TRBJ2-3,CASSPIAGSILTDTQYF
TRBV4-3,TRBJ1-1,CASSQADTGMNTEAFF
TRBV7-9,TRBJ2-7,CASSFGGSEVYEQYF
TRBV29-1,TRBJ2-5,CSVESTERGRF
TRBV10-3,TRBJ2-5,CAIQRGLEETQYF
TRBV29-1,TRBJ2-3,CSVTSGTDTQYF
TRBV10-3,TRBJ2-7,CAISGFGAGVNGGNEQYF
TRBV7-8,TRBJ2-7,CASSFGSGNYEQYF
TRBV6-1,TRBJ2-7,CASSRAFVSSYEQYF
TRBV5-5,TRBJ1-5,CASSLVGRGVGQPQHF
TRBV9,TRBJ2-1,CASSVTGTIYNEQFF
TRBV12-3/TRBV12-4,TRBJ2-2,CASSFLAGGAGELFF
TRBV9,TRBJ2-1,CASSKAGGPGENEQFF
TRBV12-3/TRBV12-4,TRBJ1-1,CASSSAGSGTEAFF
TRBV7-2,TRBJ2-1,CASGSGINNEQFF
TRBV5-1,TRBJ2-7,CASQGASYEQYF
TRBV20-1,TRBJ2-7,CSARTGQGPYEQYF
TRBV4-2,TRBJ2-1,CASSLAWQGAYNEQFF
TRBV2,TRBJ2-7,CASSETLRTPSVEQYF